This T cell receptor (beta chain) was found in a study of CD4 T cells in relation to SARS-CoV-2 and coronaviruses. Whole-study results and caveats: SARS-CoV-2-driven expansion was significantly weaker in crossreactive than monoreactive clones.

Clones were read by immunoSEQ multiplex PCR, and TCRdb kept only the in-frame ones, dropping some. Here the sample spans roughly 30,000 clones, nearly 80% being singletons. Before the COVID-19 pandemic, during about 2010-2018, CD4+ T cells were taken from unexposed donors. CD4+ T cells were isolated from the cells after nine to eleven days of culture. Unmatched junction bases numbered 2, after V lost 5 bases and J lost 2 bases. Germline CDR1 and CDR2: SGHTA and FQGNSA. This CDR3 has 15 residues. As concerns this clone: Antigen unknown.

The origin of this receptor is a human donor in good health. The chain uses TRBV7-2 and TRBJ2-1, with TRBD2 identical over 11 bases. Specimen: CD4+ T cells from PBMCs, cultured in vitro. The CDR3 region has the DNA TGTGCCAGCAGCGATAGCGGGGGGGCCTACAATGAGCAGTTCTTC. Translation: CASSDSGGAYNEQFF.